The rows below give T cell receptor beta chains drawn from one sample of a study of T cells in Graves' hyperthyroidism and ophthalmopathy. TCRdb re-analysed the multiplex PCR reads in MiXCR, keeping a single row per CDR3 protein. The sample contains under 400,000 distinct CDR3 sequences, 15% of which appear only once. Sequenced input: blood. The receptors were sampled from a woman aged 60-70 years with Graves' ophthalmopathy. The CDR3 runs from the conserved cysteine through the conserved F or W. The order of the fields is D gene, V gene, J gene, CDR3 protein. The D gene is left open where the match is weak.

-	TRBV27	TRBJ2-7	CAGSFNRNYEQYF
TRBD1	TRBV5-1	TRBJ2-7	CASSWSGTASYEQYF
TRBD1	TRBV20-1	TRBJ1-5	CSARGQGKDQPQHF
-	TRBV24-1	TRBJ1-1	CATRGGSQAFF
TRBD2	TRBV7-3	TRBJ2-3	CASSRGTSGTDTQYF
TRBD2	TRBV9	TRBJ2-5	CASSSHSRGGVETQYF
-	TRBV29-1	TRBJ2-7	CSVGHLNEQYF
-	TRBV19	TRBJ2-1	CASGNYNEQFF
TRBD2	TRBV29-1	TRBJ2-1	CSVGELAGVSEQFF
-	TRBV20-1	TRBJ2-7	CSARDEGYYEQYF
TRBD2	TRBV11-2	TRBJ2-2	CASSLDRGEGELFF
-	TRBV6-1	TRBJ2-7	CASSEWRQYEQYF
-	TRBV30	TRBJ2-1	CAWSFTYNEQFF
-	TRBV9	TRBJ2-1	CASSVAVHTKYEQFF
-	TRBV3-1	TRBJ2-7	CASSQDQAGYEQYF
TRBD2	TRBV29-1	TRBJ2-7	CSARSGRAYEQYF
-	TRBV20-1	TRBJ1-4	CSARDYTGFPNEKLFF
-	TRBV7-9	TRBJ1-5	CASSLDAGSWSNQPQHF
TRBD1	TRBV2	TRBJ2-3	CASSDSYPWTGTQYF
-	TRBV20-1	TRBJ2-5	CSARDRDSQYF
-	TRBV28	TRBJ1-3	CASSFSGNTIYF
TRBD2	TRBV5-1	TRBJ2-1	CASSHGGERNEQFF
-	TRBV10-3	TRBJ2-1	CAISEASHSDNEQFF
TRBD2	TRBV20-1	TRBJ2-3	CSAATGTSGGDTQYF
TRBD2	TRBV5-1	TRBJ2-7	CASRRGLAGADEQYF
TRBD2	TRBV28	TRBJ2-3	CASSPTTSGRDTQYF
-	TRBV30	TRBJ1-1	CAWVQNGARGNTEAFF
TRBD1	TRBV19	TRBJ2-5	CASSSRTGGAETQYF
-	TRBV27	TRBJ1-6	CASSFAGDYNSPLHF
TRBD2	TRBV7-2	TRBJ2-5	CASSFSGTRGGETQYF
TRBD1	TRBV6-1	TRBJ2-6	CASSDRGQTGANVLTF
-	TRBV4-2	TRBJ1-4	CASSQTTEGGNEKLFF
TRBD2	TRBV20-1	TRBJ2-7	CSARDTSGRGEQYF
TRBD1	TRBV27	TRBJ1-1	CASSSNRGPNTEAFF
-	TRBV7-9	TRBJ2-1	CASSSPEGRTSNEQFF
-	TRBV5-1	TRBJ1-2	CASSLEGSYGYTF
-	TRBV7-2	TRBJ2-7	CASSLWGVSSYEQYF
TRBD1	TRBV4-2	TRBJ1-6	CASSQDRQDRVNSPLHF
-	TRBV7-3	TRBJ2-2	CASSGDSSNTGELFF
TRBD1	TRBV5-5	TRBJ2-7	CASSLNDREGGHEQYF
TRBD1	TRBV12-3/TRBV12-4	TRBJ2-1	CASSLLGQGVDNEQFF
TRBD2	TRBV20-1	TRBJ2-3	CSARGGELAGGTDTQYF
-	TRBV20-1	TRBJ2-7	CSARGVAGEQYF
TRBD2	TRBV11-2	TRBJ2-7	CASSSPGLAGGVGWQYF
TRBD1	TRBV6-4	TRBJ1-1	CASSASPGQGATEAFF
-	TRBV28	TRBJ2-1	CASSLTGTVVVDEQFF
TRBD2	TRBV29-1	TRBJ2-3	CSVEDHGLAGRDTQYF
TRBD2	TRBV5-4	TRBJ2-2	CASSLATSGRVGELFF
TRBD1	TRBV12-3/TRBV12-4	TRBJ2-5	CASSSWAPGTGVETQYF
-	TRBV19	TRBJ1-5	CASSIDGLQPQHF
TRBD1	TRBV2	TRBJ2-3	CASSEGQGAFTDTQYF
-	TRBV6-1	TRBJ1-1	CASSRPREAFF
-	TRBV4-1	TRBJ2-5	CASSQEGSVQRIETQYF
TRBD2	TRBV4-1	TRBJ2-3	CASSQEVGTSADTQYF